This record looks at one T cell receptor (beta chain) sequence and its context. The antigen remains unidentified. This specimen comes from a study of CD8+ T cells in alopecia areata. Study-wide background: Treatment of the treated patients consisted of oral tofacitinib, 5 to 10 mg twice daily. The drug, tofacitinib, lasted 6 to 18 months, followed by 6 months off drug.

As part of sample collection, lesional scalp punch biopsies and peripheral blood were taken from alopecia areata patients. RNA extraction and reverse transcription yielded cDNA as sequencing template. Some clones are missing from TCRdb's copy, which holds only in-frame ones; the method was immunoSEQ multiplex PCR. Of some 170,000 clones in the sample, just over 65% were seen once. Whole-study findings and limits: Clonality in lesional scalp, especially alopecia totalis/universalis, exceeded that of normal scalp.

V gave up 6 bases and J gave up 1 base, with 10 bases separating them. The CDR3 is 13 amino acids. Germline V gives CDR1 MNHEY, CDR2 SVGAGI. This chain links TRBV6-5 with TRBJ2-7; no clear D. The sequence derives from a human donor with alopecia areata. The sequences come from CD8+ T cells sorted from blood, collected at week 0. The CDR3 DNA is TGTGCCAGCAGACAACCCTATTCCTACGAGCAGTACTTC. Translating gives CASRQPYSYEQYF.